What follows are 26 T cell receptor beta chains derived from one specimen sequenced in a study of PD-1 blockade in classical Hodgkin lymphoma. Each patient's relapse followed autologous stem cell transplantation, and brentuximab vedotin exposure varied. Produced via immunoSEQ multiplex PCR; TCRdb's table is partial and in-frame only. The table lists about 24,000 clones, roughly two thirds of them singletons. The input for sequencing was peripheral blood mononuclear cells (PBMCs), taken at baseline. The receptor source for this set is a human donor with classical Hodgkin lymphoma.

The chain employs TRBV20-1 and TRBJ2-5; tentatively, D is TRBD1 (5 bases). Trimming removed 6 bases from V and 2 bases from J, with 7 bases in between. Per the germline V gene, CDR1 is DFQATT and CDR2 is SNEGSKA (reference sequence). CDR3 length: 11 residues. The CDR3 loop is CSAQGQETQYF. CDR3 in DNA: TGCAGTGCCCAGGGTCAAGAGACCCAGTACTTC.

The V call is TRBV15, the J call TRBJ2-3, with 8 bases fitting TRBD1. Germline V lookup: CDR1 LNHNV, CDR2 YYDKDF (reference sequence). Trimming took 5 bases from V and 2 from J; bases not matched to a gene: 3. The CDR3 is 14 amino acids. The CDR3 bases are TGTGCCACCAGCCCGGACAGGGACACAGATACGCAGTATTTT. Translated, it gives CATSPDRDTDTQYF.

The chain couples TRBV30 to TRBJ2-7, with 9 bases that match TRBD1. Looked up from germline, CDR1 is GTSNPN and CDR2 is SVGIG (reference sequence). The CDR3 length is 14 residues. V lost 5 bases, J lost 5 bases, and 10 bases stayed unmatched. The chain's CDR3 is CAWAMTGGLDEQYF. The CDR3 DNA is TGTGCCTGGGCAATGACAGGGGGTTTGGACGAGCAGTACTTC.

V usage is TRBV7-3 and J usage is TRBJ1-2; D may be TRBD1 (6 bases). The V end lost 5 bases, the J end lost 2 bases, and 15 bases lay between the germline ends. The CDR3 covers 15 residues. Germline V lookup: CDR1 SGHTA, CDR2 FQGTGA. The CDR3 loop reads CASSRLLGGNYGYTF. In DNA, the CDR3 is TGTGCCAGCAGCCGCTTGCTAGGGGGGAACTATGGCTACACCTTC.

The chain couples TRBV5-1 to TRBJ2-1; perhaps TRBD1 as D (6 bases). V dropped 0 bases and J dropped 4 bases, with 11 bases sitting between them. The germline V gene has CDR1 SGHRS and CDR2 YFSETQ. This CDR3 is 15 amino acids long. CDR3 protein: CASSLGGGVYNEQFF. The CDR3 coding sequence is TGCGCCAGCAGCTTGGGAGGGGGAGTTTACAATGAGCAGTTCTTC.

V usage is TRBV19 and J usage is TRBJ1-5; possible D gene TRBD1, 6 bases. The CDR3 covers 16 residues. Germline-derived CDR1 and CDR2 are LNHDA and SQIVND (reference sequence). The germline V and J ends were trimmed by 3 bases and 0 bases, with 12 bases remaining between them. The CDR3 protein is CASSIRRGSSNQPQHF. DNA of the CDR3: TGTGCCAGTAGTATTCGAAGGGGGAGTAGCAATCAGCCCCAGCATTTT.

This chain's CDR3 is CASSPVNLWDEQFF. CDR3 in DNA: TGTGCCAGCAGCCCTGTAAACCTCTGGGATGAGCAGTTCTTC. The rearrangement uses TRBV11-2 and TRBJ2-1; no reliable D call. CDR3 length: 14 residues. V gave up 5 bases and J gave up 8 bases, with 16 bases separating them. Germline V lookup: CDR1 SGHAT, CDR2 FQNNGV.

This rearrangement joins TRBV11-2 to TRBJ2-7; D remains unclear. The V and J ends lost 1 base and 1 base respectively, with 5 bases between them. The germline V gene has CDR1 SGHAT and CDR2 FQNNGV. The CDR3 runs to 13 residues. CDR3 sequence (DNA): TGTGCCAGCAGCTTAGTAGTGTCCTACGAGCAGTACTTC. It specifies CASSLVVSYEQYF.

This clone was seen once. CDR3 nucleotide sequence: TGTGCCAGCAGCTTAGGGCTAGCTATAGAGACCCAGTACTTC. Its protein product is CASSLGLAIETQYF. The chain carries TRBV7-2 and TRBJ2-5; D perhaps matches TRBD2 (5 bases). The CDR3 has 14 residues. V was clipped by 1 base and J by 4 bases, with 10 bases between them. Germline CDR1 reads SGHTA; CDR2 reads FQGNSA.

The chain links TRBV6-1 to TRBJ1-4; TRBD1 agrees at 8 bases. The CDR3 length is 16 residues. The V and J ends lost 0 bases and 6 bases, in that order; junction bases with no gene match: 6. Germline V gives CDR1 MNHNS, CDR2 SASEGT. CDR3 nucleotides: TGTGCCAGCAGTGAAGCGGACAGGGACATGGATGAAAAACTGTTTTTT. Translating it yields CASSEADRDMDEKLFF.

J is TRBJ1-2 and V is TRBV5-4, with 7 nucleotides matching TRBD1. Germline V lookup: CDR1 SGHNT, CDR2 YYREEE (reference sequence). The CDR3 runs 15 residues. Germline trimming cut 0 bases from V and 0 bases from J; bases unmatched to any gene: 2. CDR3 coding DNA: TGTGCCAGCAGCTTGGCCGGGACAGCTAACTATGGCTACACCTTC. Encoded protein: CASSLAGTANYGYTF.

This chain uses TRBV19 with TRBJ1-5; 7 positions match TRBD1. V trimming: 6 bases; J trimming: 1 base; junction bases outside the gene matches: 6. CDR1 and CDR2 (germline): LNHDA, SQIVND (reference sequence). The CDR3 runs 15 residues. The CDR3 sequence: CASSQDRASNQPQHF. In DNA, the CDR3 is TGTGCCAGTAGCCAAGACAGGGCGAGCAATCAGCCCCAGCATTTT.

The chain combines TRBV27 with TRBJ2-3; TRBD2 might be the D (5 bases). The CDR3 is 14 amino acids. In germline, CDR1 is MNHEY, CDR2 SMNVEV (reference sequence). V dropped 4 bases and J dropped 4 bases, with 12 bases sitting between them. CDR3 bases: TGTGCCAGCAGTTCAGCGAGGGTGTCAGATACGCAGTATTTT. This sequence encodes CASSSARVSDTQYF.

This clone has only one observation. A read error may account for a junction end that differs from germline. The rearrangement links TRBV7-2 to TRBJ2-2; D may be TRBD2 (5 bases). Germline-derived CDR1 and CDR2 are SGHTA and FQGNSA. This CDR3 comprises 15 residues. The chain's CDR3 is CASSLGSGNAGELFF. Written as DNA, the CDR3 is TGTGCCAGCAGCTTGGGGTCGGGGAACGCCGGGGAGCTGTTTTTT.

In nucleotides, the CDR3 is TGTGCCAGTAGTATCAGGCGGCGAACTGCAACTAATGAAAAACTGTTTTTT. This codes for CASSIRRRTATNEKLFF. The gene calls are TRBV19 and TRBJ1-4, with D unresolved. V was shortened by 3 bases and J by 0 bases, with 14 bases between the two germline ends. Looked up from germline, CDR1 is LNHDA and CDR2 is SQIVND (reference sequence). The CDR3 is made up of 17 amino acids.

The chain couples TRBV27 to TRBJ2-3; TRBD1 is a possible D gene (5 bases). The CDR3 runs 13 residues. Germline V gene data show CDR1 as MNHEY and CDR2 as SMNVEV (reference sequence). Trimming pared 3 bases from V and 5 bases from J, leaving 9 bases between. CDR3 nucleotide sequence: TGTGCCAGCAGTTTTGGGCAGGGAGATACGCAGTATTTT. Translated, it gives CASSFGQGDTQYF.

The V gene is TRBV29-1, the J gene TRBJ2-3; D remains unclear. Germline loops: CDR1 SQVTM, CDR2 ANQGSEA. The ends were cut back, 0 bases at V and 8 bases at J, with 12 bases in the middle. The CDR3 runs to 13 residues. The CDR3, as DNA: TGCAGCGTTGAAGATCGATCGAGACCTACGCAGTATTTT. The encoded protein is CSVEDRSRPTQYF.

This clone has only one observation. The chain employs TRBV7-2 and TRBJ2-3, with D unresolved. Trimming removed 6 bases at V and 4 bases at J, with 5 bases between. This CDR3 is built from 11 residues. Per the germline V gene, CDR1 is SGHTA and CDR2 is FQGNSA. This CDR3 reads CASSGADTQYF. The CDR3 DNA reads TGTGCCAGCAGTGGGGCAGATACGCAGTATTTT.

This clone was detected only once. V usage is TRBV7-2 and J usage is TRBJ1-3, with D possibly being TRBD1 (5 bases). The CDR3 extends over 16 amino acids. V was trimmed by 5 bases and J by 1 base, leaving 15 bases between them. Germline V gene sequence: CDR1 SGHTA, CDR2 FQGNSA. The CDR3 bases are TGTGCCAGCAGCCCCGATCGGAGGACATCTGGAAACACCATATATTTT. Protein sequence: CASSPDRRTSGNTIYF.

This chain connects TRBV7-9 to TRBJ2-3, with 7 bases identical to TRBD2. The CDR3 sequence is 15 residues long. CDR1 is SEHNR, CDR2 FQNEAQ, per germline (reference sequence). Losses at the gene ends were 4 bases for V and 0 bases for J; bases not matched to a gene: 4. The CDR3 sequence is CASSSPGLSTDTQYF. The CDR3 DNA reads TGTGCCAGCAGCTCTCCGGGACTAAGCACAGATACGCAGTATTTT.

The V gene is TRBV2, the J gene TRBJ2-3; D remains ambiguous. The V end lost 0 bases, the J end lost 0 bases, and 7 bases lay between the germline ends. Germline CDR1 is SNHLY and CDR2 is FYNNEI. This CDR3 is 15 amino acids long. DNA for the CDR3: TGTGCCAGCAGTGAAGCGCTTGGGAGCACAGATACGCAGTATTTT. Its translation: CASSEALGSTDTQYF.

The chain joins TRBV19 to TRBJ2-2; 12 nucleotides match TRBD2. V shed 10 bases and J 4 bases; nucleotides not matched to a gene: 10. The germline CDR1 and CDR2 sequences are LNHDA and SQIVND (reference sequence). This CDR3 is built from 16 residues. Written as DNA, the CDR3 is TGTGCCACCACGACTAGCGGGGGCCCTCTCACCGGGGAGCTGTTTTTT. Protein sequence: CATTTSGGPLTGELFF.

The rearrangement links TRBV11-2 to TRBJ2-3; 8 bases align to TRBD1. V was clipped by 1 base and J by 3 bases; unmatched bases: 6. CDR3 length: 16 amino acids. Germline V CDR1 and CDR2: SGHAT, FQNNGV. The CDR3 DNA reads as TGTGCCAGCAGCTTAGTACAGGGGGGTGTGACAGATACGCAGTATTTT. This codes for CASSLVQGGVTDTQYF.

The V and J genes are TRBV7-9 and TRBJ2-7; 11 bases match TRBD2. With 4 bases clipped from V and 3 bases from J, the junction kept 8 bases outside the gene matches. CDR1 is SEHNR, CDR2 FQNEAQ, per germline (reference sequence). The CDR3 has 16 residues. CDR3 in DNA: TGTGCCAGCAGCTCGGTAGCGGGGGGGCCTGTCTACGAGCAGTACTTC. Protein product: CASSSVAGGPVYEQYF.

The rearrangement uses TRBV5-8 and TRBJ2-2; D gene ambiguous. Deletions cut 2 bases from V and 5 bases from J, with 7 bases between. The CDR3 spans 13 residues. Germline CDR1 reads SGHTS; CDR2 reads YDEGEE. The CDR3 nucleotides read TGTGCCAGCAGCTTTGTCCGAACCGGGGAGCTGTTTTTT. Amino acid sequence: CASSFVRTGELFF. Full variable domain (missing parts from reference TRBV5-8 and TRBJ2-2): EAGVTQSPTHLIKTRGQQATLRCSPISGHTSVYWYQQALGLGLQFLLWYDEGEERNRGNFPPRFSGRQFPNYSSELNVNALELEDSALYLCASSFVRTGELFFGEGSRLTVL.

The CDR3 loop reads CASSYKGDYEQYF. The CDR3 DNA reads as TGTGCCAGCAGTTACAAGGGGGACTACGAGCAGTACTTC. V gene TRBV6-5 combines with J gene TRBJ2-7, with a weak D call TRBD1 (6 bases). This CDR3 contains 13 residues. Germline values: CDR1 MNHEY, CDR2 SVGAGI. The V end was cut by 2 bases, the J end by 3 bases, with 8 bases between.